These 20 T cell receptor beta chains originate from one sample sequenced in a study of T-cell reconstitution after alpha-beta-depleted transplantation in children. Preparing the TCRbeta library involved the use of unique molecular identifiers. TCRdb used MiXCR to reprocess the PCR reads, holding one entry per CDR3 protein. The sample has around 700,000 distinct CDR3 sequences, 13% seen once. Sequences were derived from PBMCs, sampled before TCRalphabeta/CD19-depleted stem cell transplant. The receptors were sampled from a girl under 10 years old with congenital amegakaryocytic thrombocytopenia, due to receive a stem cell transplant.

This chain links TRBV2 with TRBJ1-2, with no clear D. Per germline, CDR1 SNHLY and CDR2 FYNNEI. Deletions cut 5 bases from V and 4 bases from J, with 14 bases between. The CDR3 has 14 residues. DNA of the CDR3: TGTGCCAGCAGTACCGATGCGGGCCTCTATGGCTACACCTTC. It codes for CASSTDAGLYGYTF. The variable domain in full, with the rest retrieved from reference TRBV2 and TRBJ1-2, is EPEVTQTPSHQVTQMGQEVILRCVPISNHLYFYWYRQILGQKVEFLVSFYNNEISEKSEIFDDQFSVERPDGSNFTLKIRSTKLEDSAMYFCASSTDAGLYGYTFGSGTRLTVV.

The chain is built from TRBV5-1 and TRBJ2-1, with 9 bases aligning to TRBD2. Germline V lookup: CDR1 SGHRS, CDR2 YFSETQ. There are 16 residues in the CDR3. Unmatched junction bases numbered 4, after V lost 3 bases and J lost 0 bases. The CDR3, as DNA: TGCGCCAGCAGCTGGGTTAGCGGGAGCTCCTACAATGAGCAGTTCTTC. Its protein product is CASSWVSGSSYNEQFF. Combining the CDR3 with reference TRBV5-1 and TRBJ2-1 gives the whole variable domain KAGVTQTPRYLIKTRGQQVTLSCSPISGHRSVSWYQQTPGQGLQFLFEYFSETQRNKGNFPGRFSGRQFSNSRSEMNVSTLELGDSALYLCASSWVSGSSYNEQFFGPGTRLTVL.

This clonotype was detected a few times. The chain joins TRBV5-1 to TRBJ2-1; 10 nucleotides agree with TRBD2. V was pared by 0 bases and J by 4 bases, with 4 bases of the junction left unmatched. Germline CDR1 and CDR2: SGHRS and YFSETQ. CDR3 length equals 16 residues. Here the CDR3 reads CASSLVLAGFYNEQFF. For the CDR3, the DNA is TGCGCCAGCAGCTTGGTACTAGCGGGGTTTTACAATGAGCAGTTCTTC.

This clonotype has at least ten counts. This sequence joins TRBV5-1 and TRBJ1-1, with D possibly matching TRBD1 (5 bases). The ends were cut back, 3 bases at V and 4 bases at J, with 16 bases in the middle. This CDR3 spans 15 amino acids. Germline CDR1 SGHRS, CDR2 YFSETQ. The DNA of the CDR3 is TGCGCCAGCAGCTCAGGTCATGGGGCGGGCACTGAAGCTTTCTTT. It specifies CASSSGHGAGTEAFF.

V usage is TRBV7-7 and J usage is TRBJ2-1; D is possibly TRBD1 or TRBD2 (5 bases each). There are 14 residues in the CDR3. The V gene's germline CDR1 is SSHAT and CDR2 FNYEAQ (reference sequence). Trimming shortened V by 1 base and J by 6 bases, and 10 bases separated the two germline ends. In nucleotides, the CDR3 is TGTGCCAGCAGCTTAGTGAGGGGAAGCAATGAGCAGTTCTTC. Its translation: CASSLVRGSNEQFF.

This clonotype was detected ten times or more. This chain's CDR3 is CASSPGGLPSNEQFF. The CDR3 DNA is TGTGCCAGCAGTCCCGGGGGACTACCCTCCAATGAGCAGTTCTTC. The chain uses TRBV12-3 or TRBV12-4 and TRBJ2-1; 7 bases line up with TRBD2. The CDR3 extends over 15 amino acids. Trimming removed 5 bases from V and 6 bases from J; junction bases left unmatched: 10.

With respect to this clonotype: The junction shows a germline mismatch at one end, possibly a read error. The chain links TRBV20-1 to TRBJ2-5, with 9 bases aligning to TRBD1. From germline, CDR1 is DFQATT and CDR2 SNEGSKA (reference sequence). The CDR3 spans 13 residues. In DNA, the CDR3 is TGCTGTGCTCGGGACAGGGTCCAGGAGACCCAGTACTTC. Protein sequence: CCARDRVQETQYF.

The V call is TRBV20-1, the J call TRBJ2-6; 7 bases align to TRBD1. The CDR3 covers 16 residues. Germline CDR1 DFQATT, CDR2 SNEGSKA (reference sequence). The junction had 5 bases not matched to a gene; V was cut back by 3 bases and J by 0 bases. CDR3 in amino acids: CSARLDRRSGANVLTF. Here the CDR3 DNA reads TGCAGTGCTAGGCTGGACAGGCGCTCTGGGGCCAACGTCCTGACTTTC.

The table lists this clonotype with many counts. The chain uses TRBV5-1 and TRBJ1-5, with 7 nucleotides matching TRBD1. Losses at the gene ends were 2 bases for V and 3 bases for J; bases not matched to a gene: 14. The germline V gene has CDR1 SGHRS and CDR2 YFSETQ. This CDR3 contains 18 residues. CDR3 sequence (DNA): TGCGCCAGCAGCTTCAGCCATCCGGGACAGAAGAACAATCAGCCCCAGCATTTT. Its translation is CASSFSHPGQKNNQPQHF. Full variable domain (missing parts from reference TRBV5-1 and TRBJ1-5): KAGVTQTPRYLIKTRGQQVTLSCSPISGHRSVSWYQQTPGQGLQFLFEYFSETQRNKGNFPGRFSGRQFSNSRSEMNVSTLELGDSALYLCASSFSHPGQKNNQPQHFGDGTRLSIL.

Many counts were recorded for this clonotype. The J gene is TRBJ2-3, the V gene TRBV7-3, with D possibly TRBD2 on 6 matching bases. Germline CDR1 SGHTA, CDR2 FQGTGA. V was shortened by 8 bases and J by 1 base, with 13 bases between the two germline ends. The length of the CDR3 is 14 residues. CDR3 sequence: CASGRSGGTDTQYF. The CDR3 bases are TGTGCCAGCGGCCGCTCGGGGGGCACAGATACGCAGTATTTT.

This clonotype was counted only a few times. The chain is built from TRBV29-1 and TRBJ2-1; 7 positions match TRBD1. V gave up 4 bases and J gave up 6 bases; unmatched junction bases: 3. This CDR3 has 12 amino acids. Germline loops: CDR1 SQVTM, CDR2 ANQGSEA. The CDR3 protein is CSVVGQVNEQFF. DNA of the CDR3: TGCAGCGTTGTAGGACAGGTCAATGAGCAGTTCTTC.

The chain has TRBV12-3 or TRBV12-4 and TRBJ2-5, with D perhaps matching TRBD1 (6 bases). This CDR3 comprises 14 residues. Between the trimmed V and J ends, which lost 2 bases and 2 bases, there was a span of 9 bases. The CDR3 sequence is CASSLFQGQETQYF. In DNA, the CDR3 is TGTGCCAGCAGTTTATTCCAGGGGCAAGAGACCCAGTACTTC.

In its sample, this clonotype was seen many times. The chain combines TRBV6-5 with TRBJ1-3; D gene ambiguous. This CDR3 contains 10 residues. Trimming cost V 5 bases and J 9 bases, with 5 bases left between them. The germline V gene has CDR1 MNHEY and CDR2 SVGAGI. CDR3 amino acids: CASSTGTIYF. The CDR3 bases are TGTGCCAGCAGTACCGGCACCATATATTTT.

This clonotype was counted ten times or more. This chain joins TRBV29-1 and TRBJ2-5, with TRBD2 matching 9 bases. This CDR3 contains 13 residues. Germline loops: CDR1 SQVTM, CDR2 ANQGSEA. V was pared by 5 bases and J by 5 bases, with 6 bases of the junction left unmatched. CDR3 sequence (DNA): TGCAGCGTTACCTTAGCGGGAGTTGAGACCCAGTACTTC. As protein: CSVTLAGVETQYF.

In its sample, this clonotype was seen a few times. The chain couples TRBV29-1 to TRBJ2-1; D not certain. The V gene's germline CDR1 is SQVTM and CDR2 ANQGSEA. The CDR3 totals 16 residues. The V gene lost 7 bases and the J gene lost 0 bases, with 19 bases spanning the gap. Here the CDR3 DNA reads TGCAGCGCCCGAAGGTCACAGCCAAGCTCCTACAATGAGCAGTTCTTC. The encoded protein is CSARRSQPSSYNEQFF.

The chain joins TRBV7-2 to TRBJ2-4; TRBD2 agrees at 8 bases. This CDR3 has 14 residues. CDR1 and CDR2 (germline): SGHTA, FQGNSA. Trimming took 1 base from V and 7 from J; bases not matched to a gene: 3. The CDR3 sequence is CASSLVSGGNIQYF. CDR3 sequence (DNA): TGTGCCAGCAGCTTAGTCTCGGGAGGGAACATTCAGTACTTC.

This clonotype occurred a few times. The chain combines TRBV6-1 with TRBJ2-3, with 7 positions matching TRBD2. Germline V gene sequence: CDR1 MNHNS, CDR2 SASEGT. Unmatched junction bases numbered 3, after V lost 2 bases and J lost 4 bases. The CDR3 covers 14 residues. CDR3 sequence (DNA): TGTGCCAGCAGTGAACTGGGGGGGGCAGATACGCAGTATTTT. It translates to CASSELGGADTQYF.

This clonotype was seen a few times. This chain uses TRBV12-3 or TRBV12-4 with TRBJ2-7; perhaps TRBD1 as D (6 bases). The CDR3 runs 14 residues. V was pared by 5 bases and J by 5 bases, with 16 bases between. The CDR3 loop reads CASSGTTGINEQYF. The CDR3 DNA follows: TGTGCCAGCAGTGGCACCACAGGGATCAACGAGCAGTACTTC.

CDR3 in DNA: TGCGCCAGCAGCCAAGTTGGACAGAAATTTTACGAGCAGTACTTC. Protein: CASSQVGQKFYEQYF. V is TRBV4-1 and J is TRBJ2-7; a possible D gene is TRBD1 (6 bases). V dropped 1 base and J dropped 4 bases, with 14 bases sitting between them. The CDR3 covers 15 residues. Germline lookup yields CDR1 MGHRA and CDR2 YSYEKL.

This clonotype was counted ten times or more. This chain links TRBV9 with TRBJ2-2; D may be TRBD1 (6 bases). V gave up 4 bases and J gave up 6 bases, with 16 bases separating them. The CDR3 covers 15 residues. Germline-derived CDR1 and CDR2 are SGDLS and YYNGEE. CDR3 in DNA: TGTGCCAGCAGCTCAGATATACAGGGTTCCGGGGAGCTGTTTTTT. It translates to CASSSDIQGSGELFF.